One sample yielded the 19 T cell receptor beta chains listed below, sequenced in a study of CD8 T cells in Susac syndrome. Random hexamers were used to reverse transcribe the RNA input (roughly 0.5 to 1 ug). TCRdb reanalysed the immunoSEQ multiplex PCR reads using MiXCR and keeps one entry per CDR3 protein. This table has 150,000 to 190,000 distinct CDR3 sequences, approximately 96% appearing once. Source material: CD8+ T cells from PBMCs. Every receptor here comes from a human donor with multiple sclerosis.

The rearrangement uses TRBV19 and TRBJ2-3; D is unclear. V gave up 1 base and J gave up 2 bases, with 10 bases separating them. From germline, CDR1 is LNHDA and CDR2 SQIVND (reference sequence). This CDR3 is 15 amino acids long. The CDR3 DNA follows: TGTGCCAGTAGTATAGGGTCAGCAGACACAGATACGCAGTATTTT. Its translation is CASSIGSADTDTQYF.

V is TRBV5-1 and J is TRBJ2-6; D gene ambiguous. The CDR3 is made up of 17 amino acids. Germline V lookup: CDR1 SGHRS, CDR2 YFSETQ. V was pared by 1 base and J by 0 bases, with 11 bases between. As DNA, the CDR3 is TGCGCCAGCAGCTTGTCACGCGCGCACTCTGGGGCCAACGTCCTGACTTTC. As protein: CASSLSRAHSGANVLTF.

The chain employs TRBV4-3 and TRBJ2-2, with D perhaps matching TRBD1 or TRBD2 (5 bases each). CDR3 size: 13 residues. The germline gives CDR1 LGHNA, CDR2 YSLEER. Trimming shortened V by 4 bases and J by 4 bases, and 7 bases separated the two germline ends. CDR3 sequence (DNA): TGCGCCAGCAGCCCTGGGACCACCGGGGAGCTGTTTTTT. Protein product: CASSPGTTGELFF.

V usage is TRBV9 and J usage is TRBJ1-1; D remains unclear. Looked up from germline, CDR1 is SGDLS and CDR2 is YYNGEE. The CDR3 spans 13 residues. V was cut by 0 bases and J by 1 base, with 4 bases left in between. The CDR3 DNA sequence: TGTGCCAGCAGCGTAGAAGAGAACACTGAAGCTTTCTTT. Amino acid sequence: CASSVEENTEAFF.

This chain uses TRBV28 with TRBJ1-5; D ambiguous. The CDR3 loop spans 15 amino acids. Deletions cut 3 bases from V and 3 bases from J, with 12 bases between. The germline CDR1 and CDR2 sequences are MDHEN and SYDVKM. Here the CDR3 DNA reads TGTGCCAGCAGTTTCGCTCGGGTTCCCAATCAGCCCCAGCATTTT. This codes for CASSFARVPNQPQHF.

The chain links TRBV13 to TRBJ1-3; TRBD1 is a possible D gene (6 bases). The CDR3 spans 14 residues. The germline CDR1 and CDR2 sequences are PRHDT and FYEKMQ (reference sequence). Trimming removed 7 bases at V and 1 base at J, with 11 bases between. The CDR3 coding sequence is TGTGCCAGCACGCTAGGACAGTCTGGAAACACCATATATTTT. Its translation: CASTLGQSGNTIYF. The entire variable domain, with the rest obtained from reference TRBV13 and TRBJ1-3, is as follows: AAGVIQSPRHLIKEKRETATLKCYPIPRHDTVYWYQQGPGQDPQFLISFYEKMQSDKGSIPDRFSAQQFSDYHSELNMSSLELGDSALYFCASTLGQSGNTIYFGEGSWLTVV.

This clonotype was counted a few times. V and J are TRBV27 and TRBJ2-6; no clear D gene. The germline gives CDR1 MNHEY, CDR2 SMNVEV (reference sequence). Between the trimmed V and J ends, which lost 3 bases and 0 bases, there was a span of 3 bases. The CDR3 loop spans 14 amino acids. The CDR3 DNA reads TGTGCCAGCAGTTTGAGCTCTGGGGCCAACGTCCTGACTTTC. Translated, it gives CASSLSSGANVLTF.

The J gene is TRBJ1-2, the V gene TRBV20-1; 7 bases match TRBD1. Unmatched junction bases numbered 14, after V lost 0 bases and J lost 7 bases. Germline values: CDR1 DFQATT, CDR2 SNEGSKA (reference sequence). This CDR3 region has 16 residues. The CDR3 reads CSARDPERQGGAGYTF. CDR3 DNA sequence: TGCAGTGCTAGAGATCCGGAAAGACAGGGCGGCGCTGGCTACACCTTC.

This chain uses TRBV19 with TRBJ2-2, with D possibly TRBD2 on 5 matching bases. The germline gives CDR1 LNHDA, CDR2 SQIVND (reference sequence). Trimming left V 5 bases short and J 3 bases short, with 13 bases between. This CDR3 region has 15 residues. The CDR3: CASSSPTMHTGELFF. CDR3 coding DNA: TGTGCCAGTAGTTCCCCGACTATGCACACCGGGGAGCTGTTTTTT.

The V call is TRBV2, the J call TRBJ1-1, with 7 bases identical to TRBD1. This CDR3 contains 15 residues. Germline V gene data show CDR1 as SNHLY and CDR2 as FYNNEI. Trimming cost V 6 bases and J 4 bases; bases outside gene matches: 11. The CDR3 protein is CASRLTGEGGTEAFF. CDR3 sequence (DNA): TGTGCCAGCAGACTCACAGGGGAAGGAGGCACTGAAGCTTTCTTT. Full variable domain (outside the CDR3, taken from reference TRBV2 and TRBJ1-1): EPEVTQTPSHQVTQMGQEVILRCVPISNHLYFYWYRQILGQKVEFLVSFYNNEISEKSEIFDDQFSVERPDGSNFTLKIRSTKLEDSAMYFCASRLTGEGGTEAFFGQGTRLTVV.

The chain uses TRBV7-9 and TRBJ2-1, with D perhaps TRBD2 (7 bases). The CDR3 covers 16 residues. Germline values: CDR1 SEHNR, CDR2 FQNEAQ (reference sequence). The V and J ends lost 5 bases and 1 base respectively, with 15 bases between them. CDR3 amino acids: CASSPPGGQSYNEQFF. CDR3 sequence (DNA): TGTGCCAGCAGCCCCCCCGGGGGGCAGTCCTACAATGAGCAGTTCTTC.

The V and J genes are TRBV29-1 and TRBJ1-2; D is uncertain. CDR3 length: 14 residues. Germline loops: CDR1 SQVTM, CDR2 ANQGSEA. The ends were cut back, 2 bases at V and 4 bases at J, with 14 bases in the middle. The CDR3 loop reads CSVESRGSGYGYTF. The CDR3 nucleotides read TGCAGCGTTGAAAGTCGGGGAAGTGGCTATGGCTACACCTTC.

This sequence joins TRBV7-9 and TRBJ2-5; D gene ambiguous. Trimming shortened V by 6 bases and J by 4 bases, and 15 bases separated the two germline ends. The CDR3 runs to 14 residues. From germline, CDR1 is SEHNR and CDR2 FQNEAQ (reference sequence). CDR3 DNA sequence: TGTGCCAGCAGGGGTCCGCCGGGCCCAGAGACCCAGTACTTC. This gives the protein CASRGPPGPETQYF.

J is TRBJ2-3 and V is TRBV27; TRBD1 agrees at 8 bases. The V gene's germline CDR1 is MNHEY and CDR2 SMNVEV (reference sequence). J gave up 1 base and V 8 bases, and 2 bases lay outside the gene matches. The CDR3 consists of 13 residues. The CDR3 nucleotides read TGTGCCAGCGGACAGGGCCGCACAGATACGCAGTATTTT. This gives the protein CASGQGRTDTQYF.

The chain recombines TRBV2 with TRBJ2-3; TRBD2 agrees at 7 bases. Per the germline V gene, CDR1 is SNHLY and CDR2 is FYNNEI. The V gene end was trimmed by 7 bases and the J gene end by 2 bases; junction bases not matched to a gene: 6. The CDR3 has 14 amino acids. CDR3 coding DNA: TGTGCCAGCACCGGGGGGTCCGTCACAGATACGCAGTATTTT. It is translated as CASTGGSVTDTQYF.

The chain has TRBV29-1 and TRBJ2-1; 7 nucleotides match TRBD1. Germline CDR1 is SQVTM and CDR2 is ANQGSEA. Trimming removed 7 bases from V and 2 bases from J; junction bases left unmatched: 11. The CDR3 consists of 15 residues. CDR3 in DNA: TGCAGCGCCGAAGGGGGCGCAGCGGCCTACAATGAGCAGTTCTTC. Its translation: CSAEGGAAAYNEQFF.

This clonotype was seen just once. DNA for the CDR3: TGCAGTGCTACGAAGACAGGGGACGAGCAGTACTTC. Translated, it gives CSATKTGDEQYF. This chain connects TRBV20-1 to TRBJ2-7, with TRBD1 matching over 8 bases. V was pared by 4 bases and J by 5 bases, with 4 bases of the junction left unmatched. The germline CDR1 and CDR2 sequences are DFQATT and SNEGSKA (reference sequence). The CDR3 runs to 12 residues.

The chain couples TRBV4-1 to TRBJ1-2; 7 positions match TRBD1. Losses at the gene ends were 2 bases for V and 4 bases for J; bases not matched to a gene: 7. The CDR3 runs to 15 residues. Germline assignment: CDR1 MGHRA and CDR2 YSYEKL. The CDR3 DNA follows: TGCGCCAGCAGCCAACTGGGACAGCCGCCCTATGGCTACACCTTC. Translating it yields CASSQLGQPPYGYTF.

The V gene is TRBV5-1, the J gene TRBJ2-5; D remains ambiguous. Germline assignment: CDR1 SGHRS and CDR2 YFSETQ. The CDR3 loop spans 13 amino acids. Trimming removed 5 bases from V and 2 bases from J, with 10 bases in between. DNA of the CDR3: TGCGCCAGCAGTCTTGAACCGCAAGAGACCCAGTACTTC. This codes for CASSLEPQETQYF.